The 26 T cell receptor beta chains below all came from one sample that was sequenced in a study of blood T cell repertoires in COVID-19. This table comes from immunoSEQ multiplex PCR, and its TCRdb copy is limited to in-frame clones, with some not included. The sample shows roughly 45,000 clones, about 91% of them seen only once. Specimen: peripheral blood. The receptors derive from a man aged 55-75 years with active COVID-19.

This chain links TRBV11-3 with TRBJ2-3; a possible D gene is TRBD2 (6 bases). The CDR3 has 15 amino acids. The ends were cut back, 3 bases at V and 4 bases at J, with 14 bases in the middle. Per germline, CDR1 SGHNT and CDR2 YENEEA. This CDR3 is CASSLGGESSDTQYF. In nucleotides, the CDR3 is TGTGCCAGCAGCTTGGGGGGTGAGTCGTCAGATACGCAGTATTTT.

V is TRBV20-1 and J is TRBJ2-1; TRBD2 matches at 9 bases. This CDR3 is 16 amino acids long. The V segment lost 3 bases and the J segment 0 bases; nucleotides outside the gene matches: 6. The V gene's germline CDR1 is DFQATT and CDR2 SNEGSKA (reference sequence). Here the CDR3 DNA reads TGCAGTGCTAGTCTCCCGCGGGGGGGCTCCTACAATGAGCAGTTCTTC. This encodes CSASLPRGGSYNEQFF.

V gene TRBV11-3 combines with J gene TRBJ2-2, with TRBD2 matching over 8 bases. V dropped 4 bases and J dropped 4; count of bases not matched to a gene: 5. The CDR3 is 15 amino acids. Germline V lookup: CDR1 SGHNT, CDR2 YENEEA. The CDR3 region is CASSSTSGGTGELFF. As DNA, the CDR3 is TGTGCCAGCAGCTCTACTAGCGGAGGCACCGGGGAGCTGTTTTTT.

This rearrangement joins TRBV9 to TRBJ2-5, with 7 bases matching TRBD2. This CDR3 spans 14 amino acids. The germline CDR1 and CDR2 sequences are SGDLS and YYNGEE. The V gene end was trimmed by 4 bases and the J gene end by 1 base; junction bases not matched to a gene: 4. CDR3 nucleotides: TGTGCCAGCAGCCCCCTAGCGGCCCAAGAGACCCAGTACTTC. It codes for CASSPLAAQETQYF.

V gene TRBV13 combines with J gene TRBJ1-2; 9 bases match TRBD1. V shed 1 base and J 7 bases; nucleotides not matched to a gene: 1. CDR3 length: 13 residues. The germline V gene has CDR1 PRHDT and CDR2 FYEKMQ (reference sequence). CDR3 in amino acids: CASSLVDRGGYTF. The CDR3 nucleotides are TGTGCCAGCAGCTTAGTGGACAGGGGTGGCTACACCTTC.

In DNA form, the CDR3 reads TGTGCCAGCAGCTTAGCTAGCAGCTACACTGAAGCTTTCTTT. The encoded protein is CASSLASSYTEAFF. This rearrangement joins TRBV11-2 to TRBJ1-1; D is unclear. Trimming left V 1 base short and J 3 bases short, with 9 bases between. CDR3 length equals 14 residues. The V gene's germline CDR1 is SGHAT and CDR2 FQNNGV.

V gene TRBV30 combines with J gene TRBJ2-5; TRBD2 aligns across 10 bases. The CDR3 has 15 amino acids. Trimming cost V 0 bases and J 2 bases; bases outside gene matches: 3. CDR1 is GTSNPN and CDR2 is SVGIG in the germline V gene (reference sequence). The CDR3 protein is CAWSVLAGVQETQYF. CDR3 DNA sequence: TGTGCCTGGAGTGTTCTAGCGGGGGTTCAAGAGACCCAGTACTTC.

This clone has more than one count but fewer than ten. The chain is built from TRBV2 and TRBJ1-5, with a weak D call TRBD1 (5 bases). CDR1 SNHLY and CDR2 FYNNEI come from the germline V gene. The CDR3 is made up of 14 amino acids. V dropped 3 bases and J dropped 2 bases, with 8 bases sitting between them. The CDR3 DNA reads TGTGCCAGCAGTGACAGGGTTGGCAATCAGCCCCAGCATTTT. It encodes CASSDRVGNQPQHF.

V gene TRBV4-1 combines with J gene TRBJ1-6; D possibly corresponds to TRBD1 (5 bases). The CDR3 totals 16 residues. Trimming removed 2 bases from V and 4 bases from J, with 12 bases in between. Germline V CDR1 and CDR2: MGHRA, YSYEKL. In DNA form, the CDR3 reads TGCGCCAGCAGCCAATCTCAAGGGGATTATAATTCACCCCTCCACTTT. Translation gives CASSQSQGDYNSPLHF.

The chain carries TRBV5-4 and TRBJ1-2, with 7 positions matching TRBD1. Germline V CDR1 and CDR2: SGHNT, YYREEE (reference sequence). The CDR3 spans 16 residues. V was clipped by 6 bases and J by 7 bases; unmatched bases: 18. The CDR3 sequence: CASTPSGRGSWLGYTF. The CDR3 DNA reads as TGTGCCAGCACCCCATCGGGCAGGGGGTCTTGGCTTGGCTACACCTTC.

DNA for the CDR3: TGTGCCAGCAGCCGTGAGCCAGGGGATGAAAAACTGTTTTTT. This sequence encodes CASSREPGDEKLFF. V gene TRBV9 combines with J gene TRBJ1-4; D possibly corresponds to TRBD1 (6 bases). The CDR3 extends over 14 amino acids. V lost 4 bases, J lost 6 bases, and 13 bases lay in between. Germline V lookup: CDR1 SGDLS, CDR2 YYNGEE.

This clone was detected once. The rearrangement uses TRBV9 and TRBJ2-7; TRBD2 aligns across 14 bases. The CDR3 is made up of 16 amino acids. The ends lost 1 base at V and 7 bases at J; junction bases unmatched: 7. The germline CDR1 and CDR2 sequences are SGDLS and YYNGEE. The CDR3 is CASSVSRTSGRREQYF. Here the CDR3 DNA reads TGTGCCAGCAGCGTATCCCGGACTAGCGGGAGGAGGGAGCAGTACTTC.

J is TRBJ1-5 and V is TRBV28; TRBD1 might be the D (5 bases). The length of the CDR3 is 16 residues. Germline loops: CDR1 MDHEN, CDR2 SYDVKM. With 4 bases removed from V and 1 base from J, the gap between germline ends came to 14 bases. In nucleotides, the CDR3 is TGTGCCAGCAGTTCTTACCCGGGGGAAAGCAATCAGCCCCAGCATTTT. Amino acid sequence: CASSSYPGESNQPQHF.

The rearrangement links TRBV4-3 to TRBJ1-1; 7 nucleotides match TRBD1. Per the germline V gene, CDR1 is LGHNA and CDR2 is YSLEER. This CDR3 has 17 amino acids. Trimming cost V 4 bases and J 0 bases; bases outside gene matches: 11. The CDR3 DNA reads as TGCGCCAGCAGCCTCCTGCCCCCGACAGGGATGAACACTGAAGCTTTCTTT. Translating gives CASSLLPPTGMNTEAFF.

CDR3 sequence reads: CAISEYLGVGVRTDTQYF. CDR3 bases: TGTGCCATCAGTGAGTATTTAGGTGTAGGGGTAAGGACAGATACGCAGTATTTT. This rearrangement joins TRBV10-3 to TRBJ2-3; weak D call: TRBD1 (5 bases). Germline V gives CDR1 ENHRY, CDR2 SYGVKD. The CDR3 consists of 18 residues. Trimming shortened V by 1 base and J by 3 bases, and 20 bases separated the two germline ends.

The V call is TRBV5-1, the J call TRBJ1-6, with no clear D. The CDR3 spans 13 residues. The V gene lost 0 bases and the J gene lost 13 bases, with 11 bases spanning the gap. CDR1 is SGHRS and CDR2 is YFSETQ in the germline V gene. CDR3: CASSLAGGEPLHF. CDR3 in DNA: TGCGCCAGCAGCTTGGCCGGCGGGGAGCCCCTCCACTTT.

The chain joins TRBV27 to TRBJ2-7; 8 bases line up with TRBD2. J gave up 1 base and V 7 bases, and 6 bases lay outside the gene matches. This CDR3 spans 14 amino acids. From germline, CDR1 is MNHEY and CDR2 SMNVEV (reference sequence). The CDR3 loop is CASNPGGGSYEQYF. In nucleotides, the CDR3 is TGTGCCAGCAACCCGGGGGGGGGTTCCTACGAGCAGTACTTC.

V gene TRBV30 combines with J gene TRBJ1-1, with TRBD1 matching over 7 bases. CDR1 is GTSNPN and CDR2 is SVGIG in the germline V gene (reference sequence). The CDR3 length is 13 residues. The trim removed 3 bases at V and 3 bases at J, leaving 4 bases unmatched. The CDR3: CAWSETGDTEAFF. CDR3 in DNA: TGTGCCTGGAGCGAAACAGGGGACACTGAAGCTTTCTTT.

This clone has only one observation. The chain joins TRBV7-3 to TRBJ2-3; D is unresolved. The germline CDR1 and CDR2 sequences are SGHTA and FQGTGA. The V end lost 5 bases, the J end lost 0 bases, and 6 bases lay between the germline ends. This CDR3 has 13 residues. This CDR3 is CASSITSTDTQYF. The CDR3 DNA reads as TGTGCCAGCAGCATCACTAGCACAGATACGCAGTATTTT.

This clone showed up just once. The genes are TRBV7-3 and TRBJ2-2, with 7 bases aligning to TRBD2. From germline, CDR1 is SGHTA and CDR2 FQGTGA. This CDR3 comprises 16 residues. Losses at the gene ends were 1 base for V and 5 bases for J; bases not matched to a gene: 7. The CDR3 DNA is TGTGCCAGCAGCTTAAGGGGAGGGTCGGGAACCGGGGAGCTGTTTTTT. Translated, it gives CASSLRGGSGTGELFF.

The genes are TRBV4-2 and TRBJ1-2, with unresolved D. V was cut by 1 base and J by 12 bases, with 15 bases left in between. The CDR3 is 13 amino acids. Germline V gene lookup returns CDR1 LGHNA and CDR2 YNFKEQ. For the CDR3, the DNA is TGTGCCAGCAGCCAAGCTTATATGTGGGGAGACACCTTC. Translated: CASSQAYMWGDTF.

The rearrangement joins TRBV9 to TRBJ2-6; D possibly corresponds to TRBD2 (5 bases). Germline V gene data show CDR1 as SGDLS and CDR2 as YYNGEE. The CDR3 sequence is 15 residues long. Trimming cost V 2 bases and J 0 bases, with 6 bases left between them. CDR3 protein: CASSVRDSGANVLTF. DNA of the CDR3: TGTGCCAGCAGCGTGAGGGACTCTGGGGCCAACGTCCTGACTTTC.

This chain links TRBV9 with TRBJ2-7; TRBD2 matches 9 bases. Germline V gives CDR1 SGDLS, CDR2 YYNGEE. Trimming cost V 5 bases and J 4 bases; bases outside gene matches: 13. This CDR3 comprises 16 residues. Written as DNA, the CDR3 is TGTGCCAGCAGTCCCCCTCAGGCTAGCGGGATATACGAGCAGTACTTC. It translates to CASSPPQASGIYEQYF.

J is TRBJ2-3 and V is TRBV7-6; D is perhaps TRBD2 (7 bases). This CDR3 region has 18 residues. Germline CDR1 and CDR2: SGHVS and FNYEAQ. V gave up 0 bases and J gave up 1 base, with 17 bases separating them. CDR3 nucleotide sequence: TGTGCCAGCAGCTTAGCGTGGGGTGCGGGGGCGGGCACAGATACGCAGTATTTT. Encoded protein: CASSLAWGAGAGTDTQYF. Complete variable domain (other parts from reference TRBV7-6 and TRBJ2-3): GAGVSQSPRYKVTKRGQDVALRCDPISGHVSLYWYRQALGQGPEFLTYFNYEAQQDKSGLPNDRFSAERPEGSISTLTIQRTEQRDSAMYRCASSLAWGAGAGTDTQYFGPGTRLTVL.

The chain links TRBV14 to TRBJ1-1; TRBD1 is a possible D gene (6 bases). V dropped 2 bases and J dropped 1 base, with 11 bases sitting between them. Germline CDR1 reads SGHDN; CDR2 reads FVKESK. The CDR3 has 15 residues. The CDR3 region is CASSQTRGQNTEAFF. Here the CDR3 DNA reads TGTGCCAGCAGCCAAACACGGGGACAGAACACTGAAGCTTTCTTT.

V is TRBV7-9 and J is TRBJ2-2; 10 nucleotides align to TRBD1. V shed 5 bases, J shed 3 bases, and the junction held 9 bases outside the gene matches. The CDR3 length is 17 residues. Germline V CDR1 and CDR2: SEHNR, FQNEAQ (reference sequence). In nucleotides, the CDR3 is TGTGCCAGCAGCGGCCCCGGACAGGGGGTCGACACCGGGGAGCTGTTTTTT. This codes for CASSGPGQGVDTGELFF.